These 4 T cell receptor beta chains were all obtained from the same sample, sequenced in a study of blood T cell repertoires in COVID-19. The assay was immunoSEQ multiplex PCR, and TCRdb's table has in-frame clones only and misses some. This sample carries 250,000 to 300,000 clones, approximately 90% of them seen once, and the ten largest clones take over 3.5%. Material for sequencing was peripheral blood. Receptors originate from a woman aged 40 to 50 with acute or convalescent COVID-19.

CDR3 bases: TGTGCCAGCTTCGACGGGAACTATGGCTACACCTTC. Translation: CASFDGNYGYTF. V usage is TRBV3-1 (or the pseudogene TRBV3-2) and J usage is TRBJ1-2; no reliable D call. V was shortened by 8 bases and J by 2 bases, with 9 bases between the two germline ends. The length of the CDR3 is 12 residues. Germline loops: CDR1 LGHDT, CDR2 YNNKEL (reference sequence).

The sample holds one count of this clone. This chain uses TRBV19 with TRBJ1-2; D perhaps matches TRBD1 (6 bases). The germline gives CDR1 LNHDA, CDR2 SQIVND (reference sequence). The CDR3 runs to 14 residues. Trimming took off 4 bases at V and 7 bases at J, with 16 bases between the two ends. CDR3 amino acids: CASSKAGAVGGYTF. The CDR3 nucleotides read TGTGCCAGTAGTAAAGCAGGGGCGGTTGGTGGCTACACCTTC.

The V gene is TRBV28, the J gene TRBJ2-5, with TRBD1 matching 8 bases. Unmatched junction bases numbered 13, after V lost 5 bases and J lost 5 bases. The CDR3 consists of 16 residues. Germline CDR1 is MDHEN and CDR2 is SYDVKM. The CDR3 coding sequence is TGTGCCAGCAGTCCGACCCGGACAGGGAAAATGGAGACCCAGTACTTC. Its translation: CASSPTRTGKMETQYF.

This chain connects TRBV10-3 to TRBJ2-1; 12 bases fit TRBD2. Germline trimming cut 3 bases from V and 7 bases from J; bases unmatched to any gene: 4. The germline V gene has CDR1 ENHRY and CDR2 SYGVKD. The CDR3 contains 15 residues. The CDR3 DNA follows: TGTGCCATCAGTGAACTAGCGGGGGGCCCTAATGAGCAGTTCTTC. This sequence encodes CAISELAGGPNEQFF.